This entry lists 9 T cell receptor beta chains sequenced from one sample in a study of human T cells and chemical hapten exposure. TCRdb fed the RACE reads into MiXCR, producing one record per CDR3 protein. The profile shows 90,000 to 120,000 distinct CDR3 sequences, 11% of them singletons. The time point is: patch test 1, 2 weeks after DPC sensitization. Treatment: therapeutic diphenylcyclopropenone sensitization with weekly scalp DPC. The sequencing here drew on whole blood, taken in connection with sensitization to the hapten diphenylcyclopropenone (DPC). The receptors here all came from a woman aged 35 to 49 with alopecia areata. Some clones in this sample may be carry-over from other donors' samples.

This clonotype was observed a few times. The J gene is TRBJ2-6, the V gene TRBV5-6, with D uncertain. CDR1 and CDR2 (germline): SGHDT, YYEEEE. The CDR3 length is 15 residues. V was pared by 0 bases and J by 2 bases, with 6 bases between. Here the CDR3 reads CASSLGVTGANVLTF. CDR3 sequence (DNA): TGTGCCAGCAGCTTGGGTGTAACTGGGGCCAACGTCCTGACTTTC.

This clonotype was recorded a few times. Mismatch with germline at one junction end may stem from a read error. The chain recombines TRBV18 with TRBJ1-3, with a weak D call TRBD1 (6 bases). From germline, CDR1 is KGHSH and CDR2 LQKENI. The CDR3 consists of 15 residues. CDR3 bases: TGTGCCAGCTCACCTAGGACAGCAAGTGGAAACACTATATATTTT. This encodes CASSPRTASGNTIYF.

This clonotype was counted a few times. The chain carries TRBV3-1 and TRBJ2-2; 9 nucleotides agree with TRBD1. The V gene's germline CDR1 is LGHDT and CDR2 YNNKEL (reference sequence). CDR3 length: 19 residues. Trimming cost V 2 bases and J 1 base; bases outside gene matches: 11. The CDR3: CASSQRTGGVGRNTGELFF. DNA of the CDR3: TGTGCCAGCAGCCAAAGAACAGGGGGCGTCGGGAGGAACACCGGGGAGCTGTTTTTT.

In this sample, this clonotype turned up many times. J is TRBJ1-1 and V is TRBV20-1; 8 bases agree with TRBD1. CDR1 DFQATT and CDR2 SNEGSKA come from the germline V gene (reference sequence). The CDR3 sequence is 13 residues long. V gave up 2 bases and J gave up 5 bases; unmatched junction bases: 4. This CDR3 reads CSARQGARTEAFF. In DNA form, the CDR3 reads TGCAGTGCTAGACAGGGGGCTAGGACTGAAGCTTTCTTT.

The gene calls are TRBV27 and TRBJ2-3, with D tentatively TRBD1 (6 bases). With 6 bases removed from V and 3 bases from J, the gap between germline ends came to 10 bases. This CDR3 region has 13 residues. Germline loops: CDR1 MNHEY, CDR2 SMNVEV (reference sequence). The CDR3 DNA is TGTGCCAGCAGACTTCAGGGGACAGATACGCAGTATTTT. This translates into CASRLQGTDTQYF.

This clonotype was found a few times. The CDR3 loop is CASRAGGPYNEQFF. The CDR3 bases are TGCGCCAGCCGGGCCGGGGGCCCCTACAATGAGCAGTTCTTC. This chain links TRBV10-1 with TRBJ2-1, with D perhaps matching TRBD1 or TRBD2 (6 bases each). Germline CDR1 is WNHNN and CDR2 is SYGVQD (reference sequence). The V and J ends lost 8 bases and 2 bases respectively, with 13 bases between them. There are 14 residues in the CDR3.

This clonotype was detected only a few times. As DNA, the CDR3 is TGTGCCAGCAGCTTAGGCGGAAAAGTGGAGACCCAGTACTTC. Protein: CASSLGGKVETQYF. J is TRBJ2-5 and V is TRBV11-2; D is uncertain. The CDR3 extends over 14 amino acids. V lost 1 base and J 5 bases, leaving 11 bases between the germline ends. CDR1 is SGHAT, CDR2 FQNNGV, per germline.

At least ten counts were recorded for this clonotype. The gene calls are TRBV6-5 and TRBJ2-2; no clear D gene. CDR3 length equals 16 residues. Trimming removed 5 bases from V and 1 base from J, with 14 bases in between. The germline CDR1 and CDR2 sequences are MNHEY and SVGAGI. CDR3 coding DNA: TGTGCCAGCAGTCCGAGGCGATTCAGGAACACCGGGGAGCTGTTTTTT. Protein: CASSPRRFRNTGELFF.

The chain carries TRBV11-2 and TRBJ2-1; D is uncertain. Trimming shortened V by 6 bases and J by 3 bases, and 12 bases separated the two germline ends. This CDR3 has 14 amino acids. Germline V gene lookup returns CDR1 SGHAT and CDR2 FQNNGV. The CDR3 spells CASRDPGNYNEQFF. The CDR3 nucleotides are TGTGCCAGCAGGGACCCCGGCAACTACAATGAGCAGTTCTTC.